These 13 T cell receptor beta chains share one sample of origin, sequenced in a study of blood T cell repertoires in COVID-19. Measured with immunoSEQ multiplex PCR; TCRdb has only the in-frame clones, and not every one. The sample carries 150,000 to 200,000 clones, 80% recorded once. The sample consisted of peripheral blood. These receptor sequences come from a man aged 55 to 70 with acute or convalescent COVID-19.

The CDR3 is CASSRGLSSGNTIYF. The DNA for the CDR3 is TGCGCCAGCAGCCGAGGACTGTCCTCTGGAAACACCATATATTTT. The chain recombines TRBV4-1 with TRBJ1-3; no clear D. The germline V and J ends were trimmed by 4 bases and 0 bases, with 10 bases remaining between them. The CDR3 totals 15 residues. CDR1 and CDR2 from the germline V gene are MGHRA and YSYEKL.

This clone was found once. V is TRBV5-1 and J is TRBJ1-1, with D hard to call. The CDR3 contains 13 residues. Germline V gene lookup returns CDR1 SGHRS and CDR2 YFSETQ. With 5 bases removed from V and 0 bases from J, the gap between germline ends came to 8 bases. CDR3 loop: CASSTAMNTEAFF. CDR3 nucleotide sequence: TGCGCCAGCAGTACAGCCATGAACACTGAAGCTTTCTTT.

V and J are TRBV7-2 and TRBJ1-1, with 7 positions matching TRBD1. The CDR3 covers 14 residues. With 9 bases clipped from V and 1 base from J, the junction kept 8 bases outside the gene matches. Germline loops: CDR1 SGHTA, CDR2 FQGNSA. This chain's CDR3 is CASRKGGQNTEAFF. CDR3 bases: TGTGCCAGTCGGAAAGGGGGCCAGAACACTGAAGCTTTCTTT.

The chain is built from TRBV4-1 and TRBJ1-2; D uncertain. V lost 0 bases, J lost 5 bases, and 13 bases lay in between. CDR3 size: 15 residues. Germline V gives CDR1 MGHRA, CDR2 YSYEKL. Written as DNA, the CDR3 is TGCGCCAGCAGCCAAGATTCCCCAGGCCCTTATGGCTACACCTTC. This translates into CASSQDSPGPYGYTF.

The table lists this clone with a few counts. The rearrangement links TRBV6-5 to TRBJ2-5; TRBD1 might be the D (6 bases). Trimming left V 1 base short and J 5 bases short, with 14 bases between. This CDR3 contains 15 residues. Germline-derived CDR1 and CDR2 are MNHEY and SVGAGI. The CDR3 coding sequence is TGTGCCAGCAGTTACTTTGGGGGTCAGGGGGAGACCCAGTACTTC. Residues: CASSYFGGQGETQYF.

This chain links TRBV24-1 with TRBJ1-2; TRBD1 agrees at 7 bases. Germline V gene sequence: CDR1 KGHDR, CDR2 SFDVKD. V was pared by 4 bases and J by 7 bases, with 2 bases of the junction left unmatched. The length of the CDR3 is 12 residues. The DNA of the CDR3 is TGTGCCACCAGTGAAAGGGGGCTTGGCTACACCTTC. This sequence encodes CATSERGLGYTF.

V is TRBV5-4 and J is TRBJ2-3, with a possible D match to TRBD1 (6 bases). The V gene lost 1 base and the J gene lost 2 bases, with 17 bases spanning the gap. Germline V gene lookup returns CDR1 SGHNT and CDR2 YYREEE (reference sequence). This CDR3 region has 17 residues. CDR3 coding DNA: TGTGCCAGCAGCTTGCCCGACAGGTTTTCTACCACAGATACGCAGTATTTT. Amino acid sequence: CASSLPDRFSTTDTQYF. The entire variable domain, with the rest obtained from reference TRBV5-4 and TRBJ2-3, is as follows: ETGVTQSPTHLIKTRGQQVTLRCSSQSGHNTVSWYQQALGQGPQFIFQYYREEENGRGNFPPRFSGLQFPNYSSELNVNALELDDSALYLCASSLPDRFSTTDTQYFGPGTRLTVL.

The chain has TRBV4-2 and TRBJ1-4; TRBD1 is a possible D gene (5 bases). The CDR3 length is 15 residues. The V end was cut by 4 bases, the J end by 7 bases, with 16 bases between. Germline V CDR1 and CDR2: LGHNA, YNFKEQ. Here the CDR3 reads CASSPPGRGGEKLFF. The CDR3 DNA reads TGTGCCAGCAGCCCCCCGGGGAGGGGAGGTGAAAAACTGTTTTTT.

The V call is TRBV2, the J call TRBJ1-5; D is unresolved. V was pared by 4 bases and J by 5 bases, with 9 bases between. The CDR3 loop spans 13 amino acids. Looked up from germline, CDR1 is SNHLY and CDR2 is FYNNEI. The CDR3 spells CASSVSRDQPQHF. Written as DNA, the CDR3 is TGTGCCAGCAGTGTGAGCCGAGATCAGCCCCAGCATTTT.

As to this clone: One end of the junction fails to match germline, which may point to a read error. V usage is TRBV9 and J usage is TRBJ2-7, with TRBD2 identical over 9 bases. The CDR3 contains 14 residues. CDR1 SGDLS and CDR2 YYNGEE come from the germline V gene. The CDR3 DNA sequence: TGTGCCAGCAGCGTAGATCTAGCGGGACTCGAGAAGTACTTC. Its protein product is CASSVDLAGLEKYF.

As DNA, the CDR3 is TGCGCCAGCAGCCAAGATTTTCCAGGCCCCTACGAGCAGTACTTC. This encodes CASSQDFPGPYEQYF. This chain links TRBV4-1 with TRBJ2-7; D gene unclear. CDR3 length equals 15 residues. Germline assignment: CDR1 MGHRA and CDR2 YSYEKL. Trimming removed 0 bases at V and 2 bases at J, with 11 bases between.

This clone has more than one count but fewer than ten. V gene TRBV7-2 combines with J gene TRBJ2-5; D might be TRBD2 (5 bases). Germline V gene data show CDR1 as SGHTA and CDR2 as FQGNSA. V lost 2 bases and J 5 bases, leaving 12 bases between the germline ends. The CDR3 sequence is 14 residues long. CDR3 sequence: CASSLQAAGETQYF. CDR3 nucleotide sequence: TGTGCCAGCAGCTTACAAGCGGCGGGCGAGACCCAGTACTTC.

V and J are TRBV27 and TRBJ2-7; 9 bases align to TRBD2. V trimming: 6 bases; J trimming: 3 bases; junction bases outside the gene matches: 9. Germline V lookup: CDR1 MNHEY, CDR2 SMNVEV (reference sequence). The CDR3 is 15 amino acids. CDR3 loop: CASRGLGLAIYEQYF. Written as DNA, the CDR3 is TGTGCCAGCAGGGGATTGGGACTAGCTATCTACGAGCAGTACTTC.